This TCR beta chain originates from a study of blood T cell repertoires in COVID-19 (dated by TCRdb to the early 2020s). For the study in its entirety: Samples covering the acute and convalescent phases of COVID-19 were provided by collaborators in the United States, Italy and Spain. Sample metadata almost always included a de-identified subject ID, COVID-19 status, age in years and sex. A freely available public database, intended as a resource for researchers studying the immune response to SARS-CoV-2, is where the repertoires were released. The prospective study material was composed of cDNA or gDNA derived from T cells, B-cell-depleted T cells, or PBMCs. The samples were drawn from the first 160 participants of the ongoing ImmuneRACE study and from 1,254 subjects provided by 6 global collaborators. Subjects who had been exposed to COVID-19, were actively infected with it, or had recovered from it provided the deeply sampled blood TCRbeta repertoires that made up the dataset. HLA class I and class II types, where available, came from metadata supplied by the sample provider rather than from assay-based typing.

Notes on this clone: The specificity of this receptor is unknown. No base quality values were provided; no much bigger clone lies one nucleotide off.

The CDR3 numbers 15 residues from cysteine through phenylalanine. Just CDR3 DNA is preserved here, 45 bases in frame from base 1. V lost 1 base and J lost 3 bases, and the count of bases not matched to a germline gene is 6. CDR1 LGHDT and CDR2 YNNKEL are derived from the germline V gene (reference sequence). Study-level results and caveats: The quantity of clinical and demographic metadata differed by source and by participant and was supplied without curation.

TCRbeta CDR3 regions were amplified from genomic DNA using the immunoSEQ Assay, a bias-controlled multiplex PCR. In the authors' own workflow: The number of nucleated cells in each sample was estimated from the amplification of reference gene primers within the assay. Sequence reads were collapsed and filtered to measure the absolute abundance of every unique TCRbeta CDR3 rearrangement. For each sample, productive Simpson clonality was calculated as the square root of Simpson's diversity index over productive rearrangements. TCRdb retrieved this table from immuneACCESS and kept in-frame rearrangements only. Not all clones are present; in checked studies, unresolved V genes account for under half, and no reason is known for the remainder. That table furnishes V, J and clone size, whereas the DNA furnished D and trimming. Recorded for this sample are approximately 220,000 clones; about 90% of them occurred a single time. The biggest ten clones account for 0.95% to 1.5% of the sample.

Participants in the prospective study were aged roughly 18 to 100 years, lived in approximately 26 United States geographic areas, and enrolled through a virtual design. In the prospective study, participants were assigned to cohorts based on the clinical history participants reported in a screening survey and a study questionnaire. ImmuneRACE Cohort 3 recovered participants were defined by two consecutive negative NP/OP PCR tests, healthcare professional clearance, or symptom resolution. In the prospective study, mobile phlebotomists collected whole blood, serum and a nasopharyngeal or oropharyngeal swab from each participant. Additional blood draws and questionnaires over a 2-month period could optionally be provided by prospective study participants. Blood samples from the prospective study were shipped frozen or at room temperature prior to DNA extraction.

Sequenced sample: PBMCs or T cells enriched from blood (not recorded which). The sequence derives from a man aged 25 to 45 who had recovered from COVID-19. Rearrangement joined TRBV3-1 (or the pseudogene TRBV3-2) to TRBJ2-7; TRBD1 fits 7 bases in the junction. CDR3 reads: CASSQGRQGLYEQYF. The nucleotide sequence is given as TGTGCCAGCAGCCAAGGAAGACAGGGTCTCTACGAGCAGTACTTC.